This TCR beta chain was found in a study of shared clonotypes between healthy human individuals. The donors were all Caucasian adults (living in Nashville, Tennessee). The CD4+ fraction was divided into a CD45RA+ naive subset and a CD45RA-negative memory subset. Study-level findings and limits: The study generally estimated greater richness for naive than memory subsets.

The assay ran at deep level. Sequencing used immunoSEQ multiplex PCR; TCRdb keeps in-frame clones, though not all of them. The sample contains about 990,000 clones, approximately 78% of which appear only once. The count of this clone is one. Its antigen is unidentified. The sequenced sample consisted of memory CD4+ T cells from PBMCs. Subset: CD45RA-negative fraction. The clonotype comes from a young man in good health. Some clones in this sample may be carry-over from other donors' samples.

CDR3 in DNA: TGCGCCAGCAGGGCCACTACGGGGGCGAGGGCTGAAGCTTTCTTT. Translation: CASRATTGARAEAFF. V gene TRBV5-1 combines with J gene TRBJ1-1, with D perhaps TRBD1 (6 bases). Trimming left V 5 bases short and J 6 bases short, with 20 bases between. The CDR3 contains 15 residues. CDR1 is SGHRS and CDR2 is YFSETQ in the germline V gene.